Included here is one T cell receptor (beta chain) sequence, with context. This sample is drawn from a study of T cell changes during pregnancy in multiple sclerosis. Method: immunoSEQ multiplex PCR; TCRdb's copy keeps in-frame clones and lacks some. Found here are 39,000 or so clones, around 92% of them singletons; the top ten hold around a quarter. Trimming stripped 4 bases from V and 0 bases from J, with 12 bases between. Germline values: CDR1 MGHDK, CDR2 SYGVNS. This CDR3 comprises 16 residues. The sample in question was CD8+ T cells from peripheral blood mononuclear cells, obtained before pregnancy. The source of this sequence is a female donor with multiple sclerosis, enrolled in a pregnancy study. The chain uses TRBV25-1 and TRBJ2-2; D might be TRBD2 (6 bases). CDR3 sequence reads: CASSGPAGTNTGELFF. DNA of the CDR3: TGTGCCAGCAGTGGGCCGGCGGGGACGAACACCGGGGAGCTGTTTTTT.